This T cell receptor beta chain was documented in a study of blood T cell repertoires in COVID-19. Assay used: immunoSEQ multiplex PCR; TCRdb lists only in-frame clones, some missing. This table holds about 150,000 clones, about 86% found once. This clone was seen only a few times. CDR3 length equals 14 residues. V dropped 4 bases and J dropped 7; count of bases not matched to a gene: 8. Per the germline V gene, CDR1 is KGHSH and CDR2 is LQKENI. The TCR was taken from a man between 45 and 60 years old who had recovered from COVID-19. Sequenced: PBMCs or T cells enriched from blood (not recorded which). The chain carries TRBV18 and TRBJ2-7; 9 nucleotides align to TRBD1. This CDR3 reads CASSQQDRGGEQYF. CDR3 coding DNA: TGTGCCAGCTCACAACAGGACAGGGGTGGGGAGCAGTACTTC.